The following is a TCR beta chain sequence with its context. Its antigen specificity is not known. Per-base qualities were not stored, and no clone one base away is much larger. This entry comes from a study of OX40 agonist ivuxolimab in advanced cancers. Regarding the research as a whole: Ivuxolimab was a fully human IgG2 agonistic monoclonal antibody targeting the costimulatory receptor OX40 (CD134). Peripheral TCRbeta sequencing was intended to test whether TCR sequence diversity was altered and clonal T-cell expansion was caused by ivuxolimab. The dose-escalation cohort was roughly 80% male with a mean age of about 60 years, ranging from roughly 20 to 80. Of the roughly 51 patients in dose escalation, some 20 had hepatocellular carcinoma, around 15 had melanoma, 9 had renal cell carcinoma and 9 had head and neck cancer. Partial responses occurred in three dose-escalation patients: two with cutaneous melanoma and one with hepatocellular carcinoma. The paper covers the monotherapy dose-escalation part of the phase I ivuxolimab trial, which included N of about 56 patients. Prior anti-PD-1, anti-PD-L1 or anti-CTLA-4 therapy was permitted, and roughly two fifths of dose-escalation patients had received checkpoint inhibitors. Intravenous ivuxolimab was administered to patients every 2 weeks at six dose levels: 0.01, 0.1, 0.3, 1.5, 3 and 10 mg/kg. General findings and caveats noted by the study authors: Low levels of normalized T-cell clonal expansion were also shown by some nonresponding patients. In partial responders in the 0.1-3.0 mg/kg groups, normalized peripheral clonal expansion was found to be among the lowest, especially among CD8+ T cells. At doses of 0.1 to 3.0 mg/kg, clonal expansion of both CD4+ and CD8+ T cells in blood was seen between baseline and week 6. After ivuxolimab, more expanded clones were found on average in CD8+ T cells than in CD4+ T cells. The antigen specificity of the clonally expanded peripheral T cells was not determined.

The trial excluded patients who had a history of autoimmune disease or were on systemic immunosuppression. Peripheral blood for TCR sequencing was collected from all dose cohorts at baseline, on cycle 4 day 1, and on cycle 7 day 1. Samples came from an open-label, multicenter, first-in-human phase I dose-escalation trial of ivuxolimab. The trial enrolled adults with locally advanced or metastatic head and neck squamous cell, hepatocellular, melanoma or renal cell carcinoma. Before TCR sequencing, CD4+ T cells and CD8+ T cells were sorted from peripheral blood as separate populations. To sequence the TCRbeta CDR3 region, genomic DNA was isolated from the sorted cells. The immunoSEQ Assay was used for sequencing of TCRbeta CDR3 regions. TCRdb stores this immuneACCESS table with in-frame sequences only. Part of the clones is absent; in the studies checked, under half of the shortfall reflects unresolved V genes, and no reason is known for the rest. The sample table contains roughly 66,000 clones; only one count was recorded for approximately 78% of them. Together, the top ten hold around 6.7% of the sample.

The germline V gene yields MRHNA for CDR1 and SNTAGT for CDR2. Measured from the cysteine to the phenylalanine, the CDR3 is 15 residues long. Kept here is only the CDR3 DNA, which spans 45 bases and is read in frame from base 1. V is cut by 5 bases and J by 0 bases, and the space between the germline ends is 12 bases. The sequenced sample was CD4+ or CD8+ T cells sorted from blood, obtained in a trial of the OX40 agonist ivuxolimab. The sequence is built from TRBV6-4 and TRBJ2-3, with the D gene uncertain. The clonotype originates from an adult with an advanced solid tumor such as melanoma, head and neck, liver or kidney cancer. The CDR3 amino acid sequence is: CASSSDQSSTDTQYF. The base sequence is TGTGCCAGCAGTTCCGACCAGTCTAGCACAGATACGCAGTATTTT.